Each of the 18 T cell receptor beta chains below was sequenced from the same sample in a study of blood T cell repertoires in COVID-19 (dated by TCRdb to the early 2020s). Receptors were amplified or captured by the immunoSEQ multiplex PCR assay. Drawn from immuneACCESS, this table holds only the in-frame rearrangements with V and J called that TCRdb kept. Clones are partly lost; checked studies trace under half to an unresolved V gene and leave the rest unexplained. Present in this sample are hundreds of thousands of clones, less than 90% of which were seen just once. Jointly, the top ten make up approximately 0.99% of the sample. Sample: PBMCs or T cells enriched from blood (not recorded which). The source is a woman under 40 who had recovered from COVID-19.

The chain couples TRBV3-1 (or the pseudogene TRBV3-2) to TRBJ2-1; possible D gene TRBD2, 6 bases. The CDR3 contains 15 residues. The V and J ends lost 4 bases and 1 base respectively, with 11 bases between them. The V gene's germline CDR1 is LGHDT and CDR2 YNNKEL (reference sequence). The CDR3 nucleotides are TGTGCCAGCAGCCCGAGTCGGGAGTCCTACAATGAGCAGTTCTTC. It codes for CASSPSRESYNEQFF.

The chain combines TRBV30 with TRBJ1-2; D gene uncertain. This CDR3 is built from 14 residues. Germline V gene sequence: CDR1 GTSNPN, CDR2 SVGIG (reference sequence). The V and J ends lost 4 bases and 0 bases respectively, with 12 bases between them. The chain's CDR3 is CAWTLYRTNYGYTF. The DNA of the CDR3 is TGTGCCTGGACCCTATACCGAACTAACTATGGCTACACCTTC.

The V call is TRBV5-1, the J call TRBJ2-3; 8 positions agree with TRBD1. In germline, CDR1 is SGHRS, CDR2 YFSETQ. The J segment lost 1 base and the V segment lost 4 bases, leaving 5 bases of the junction unmatched. There are 15 residues in the CDR3. This CDR3 reads CASSPDRGGTDTQYF. CDR3 sequence (DNA): TGCGCCAGCAGCCCCGACAGGGGCGGCACAGATACGCAGTATTTT.

This chain uses TRBV7-2 with TRBJ2-5; tentatively, D is TRBD2 (6 bases). CDR3 size: 14 residues. The ends were cut back, 5 bases at V and 5 bases at J, with 15 bases in the middle. Germline CDR1 reads SGHTA; CDR2 reads FQGNSA. DNA for the CDR3: TGTGCCAGCAGCCGGAGACTAGGGGACGAGACCCAGTACTTC. As protein: CASSRRLGDETQYF.

The chain is built from TRBV5-1 and TRBJ2-7; D gene unclear. Germline values: CDR1 SGHRS, CDR2 YFSETQ. V was cut by 0 bases and J by 1 base, with 11 bases left in between. This CDR3 has 15 residues. The DNA of the CDR3 is TGCGCCAGCAGCTTGGGTCTCAGCGATTCCTACGAGCAGTACTTC. Its protein product is CASSLGLSDSYEQYF.

Worth noting for this clone: This CDR3 is also generated by other DNA sequences in the sample. V gene TRBV18 combines with J gene TRBJ1-3; 9 positions agree with TRBD1. Per germline, CDR1 KGHSH and CDR2 LQKENI. The ends lost 0 bases at V and 4 bases at J; junction bases unmatched: 4. This CDR3 is built from 16 residues. The CDR3 is CASSPPGTGSGNTIYF. The CDR3 nucleotides read TGTGCCAGCTCACCACCAGGGACAGGGTCCGGAAACACCATATATTTT.

V gene TRBV9 combines with J gene TRBJ2-3; D gene ambiguous. The CDR3 contains 15 residues. Trimming shortened V by 2 bases and J by 0 bases, and 10 bases separated the two germline ends. Germline loops: CDR1 SGDLS, CDR2 YYNGEE. CDR3 residues: CASSVGSVSTDTQYF. DNA of the CDR3: TGTGCCAGCAGCGTTGGAAGCGTTAGCACAGATACGCAGTATTTT. Variable domain in full (rest from reference TRBV9 and TRBJ2-3): DSGVTQTPKHLITATGQRVTLRCSPRSGDLSVYWYQQSLDQGLQFLIQYYNGEERAKGNILERFSAQQFPDLHSELNLSSLELGDSALYFCASSVGSVSTDTQYFGPGTRLTVL.

V gene TRBV5-1 combines with J gene TRBJ1-1; D not resolved. CDR1 is SGHRS and CDR2 is YFSETQ in the germline V gene. This CDR3 is 14 amino acids long. Deletions cut 0 bases from V and 0 bases from J, with 6 bases between. The CDR3 loop reads CASSLAAMNTEAFF. The CDR3 DNA is TGCGCCAGCAGCTTGGCAGCGATGAACACTGAAGCTTTCTTT.

This clone showed up many times. This chain links TRBV6-5 with TRBJ1-1; D is uncertain. Germline-derived CDR1 and CDR2 are MNHEY and SVGAGI. V gave up 6 bases and J gave up 2 bases, with 7 bases separating them. The CDR3 contains 12 residues. The DNA for the CDR3 is TGTGCCAGCAGGGAGGGAAACACTGAAGCTTTCTTT. Translated: CASREGNTEAFF.

This clone was recorded once. CDR3 sequence (DNA): TGTGCCAGCAGCGGACGGGACAGGGGGAGCCGGACTGAAGCTTTCTTT. It translates to CASSGRDRGSRTEAFF. The V and J genes are TRBV7-6 and TRBJ1-1; TRBD1 matches at 11 bases. This CDR3 spans 16 amino acids. Losses at the gene ends were 5 bases for V and 5 bases for J; bases not matched to a gene: 10. CDR1 and CDR2 from the germline V gene are SGHVS and FNYEAQ.

The chain recombines TRBV19 with TRBJ1-5, with 7 bases fitting TRBD1. Germline V lookup: CDR1 LNHDA, CDR2 SQIVND (reference sequence). The CDR3 runs to 15 residues. V dropped 6 bases and J dropped 2; count of bases not matched to a gene: 7. The chain's CDR3 is CASRAQGIGNQPQHF. The CDR3 bases are TGTGCCAGTAGGGCACAGGGGATCGGCAATCAGCCCCAGCATTTT.

By share, this clone counts as medium-sized (0.01 to 0.1%). V usage is TRBV4-3 and J usage is TRBJ2-1; TRBD1 is a possible D gene (6 bases). The CDR3 spans 14 residues. V dropped 8 bases and J dropped 3 bases, with 14 bases sitting between them. The germline V gene encodes CDR1 LGHNA and CDR2 YSLEER. CDR3 amino acids: CASAFKGDYNEQFF. The CDR3 bases are TGCGCCAGCGCTTTTAAGGGGGACTACAATGAGCAGTTCTTC.

CDR3 residues: CAWSQLPGQGQFSGNTIYF. The CDR3 bases are TGTGCCTGGAGTCAGCTCCCGGGACAGGGGCAGTTCTCGGGAAACACCATATATTTT. This rearrangement joins TRBV30 to TRBJ1-3, with 10 bases lining up with TRBD1. The V gene's germline CDR1 is GTSNPN and CDR2 SVGIG (reference sequence). Trimming took 2 bases from V and 4 from J; bases not matched to a gene: 17. The CDR3 is 19 amino acids.

The chain uses TRBV4-3 and TRBJ2-7; 7 bases fit TRBD2. Trimming took 4 bases from V and 1 from J; bases not matched to a gene: 7. The CDR3 consists of 15 residues. Germline V gene sequence: CDR1 LGHNA, CDR2 YSLEER. This chain's CDR3 is CASSLSPGRSYEQYF. The CDR3 coding sequence is TGCGCCAGCAGCCTTTCCCCCGGGAGGTCCTACGAGCAGTACTTC.

V is TRBV5-6 and J is TRBJ1-4; 9 nucleotides agree with TRBD1. The CDR3 consists of 17 residues. Germline assignment: CDR1 SGHDT and CDR2 YYEEEE. V lost 5 bases to trimming and J lost 3 bases; unmatched junction nucleotides: 11. The CDR3 nucleotides read TGTGCCAGCAGTGACCGGGACAGGGAGCCAGCTAATGAAAAACTGTTTTTT. It yields the protein CASSDRDREPANEKLFF.

The V gene is TRBV5-1, the J gene TRBJ1-4; the D gene is possibly TRBD1 (6 bases). This CDR3 contains 15 residues. Germline V gene data show CDR1 as SGHRS and CDR2 as YFSETQ. Trimming took 4 bases from V and 5 from J, leaving 15 bases between them. The CDR3 DNA sequence: TGCGCCAGCAGCCTCCTCGGACAGTCGAATGAAAAACTGTTTTTT. It codes for CASSLLGQSNEKLFF. The whole variable domain, filled in from reference TRBV5-1 and TRBJ1-4, reads KAGVTQTPRYLIKTRGQQVTLSCSPISGHRSVSWYQQTPGQGLQFLFEYFSETQRNKGNFPGRFSGRQFSNSRSEMNVSTLELGDSALYLCASSLLGQSNEKLFFGSGTQLSVL.

The chain links TRBV18 to TRBJ1-1; no firm D call. The ends were cut back, 6 bases at V and 3 bases at J, with 11 bases in the middle. Looked up from germline, CDR1 is KGHSH and CDR2 is LQKENI. The CDR3 is 13 residues long. Here the CDR3 DNA reads TGTGCCAGCTCTCTTCAGGCCGACACTGAAGCTTTCTTT. It translates to CASSLQADTEAFF.

The chain carries TRBV7-8 and TRBJ1-2; tentatively, D is TRBD1 (5 bases). The CDR3 runs to 13 residues. V was clipped by 5 bases and J by 7 bases, with 14 bases between them. CDR1 is SGHVS and CDR2 is FQNEAQ in the germline V gene. CDR3 amino acids: CASSPGGGGGYTF. DNA for the CDR3: TGTGCCAGCAGCCCCGGCGGGGGGGGTGGCTACACCTTC.